This TCR beta chain was recovered during a study of shared clonotypes between healthy human individuals. Notes on this clone: What it recognizes is unknown.

Generated by immunoSEQ multiplex PCR, the TCRdb table keeps only in-frame clones and is missing some. Of over 1.5 million clones listed, approximately 98% are singletons. General observations from the study: Relative to clonotypes present in all four donors, those not shared had lower generation probabilities.

This CDR3 comprises 15 residues. CDR1 is SGHDT, CDR2 YYEEEE, per germline. V was pared by 4 bases and J by 7 bases, with 10 bases of the junction left unmatched. Sample: naive CD4+ T cells sorted from blood. Stated subset: CD45RA+ positively selected. The J gene is TRBJ2-1, the V gene TRBV5-6; 8 nucleotides align to TRBD2. This TCR was recovered from a man aged 25-45 years in good health. This CDR3 reads CASSREREFGNEQFF. The CDR3, as DNA: TGTGCCAGCAGCAGAGAGCGGGAGTTTGGGAATGAGCAGTTCTTC.